This T cell receptor (beta chain) originates from a study of Ad26.COV2.S vaccination and SARS-CoV-2 variants. The CDR3 consists of 15 residues. Germline V lookup: CDR1 LNHDA, CDR2 SQIVND (reference sequence). V was shortened by 4 bases and J by 3 bases, with 15 bases between the two germline ends. Treatment given: about 20 received Ad26.COV2.S at low or high dose, single or two shots; a few received placebo; per-sample allocation not given. On day 63 after the first injection, vaccine and placebo recipients gave samples. Repertoires were generated with immunoSEQ multiplex PCR, while TCRdb's copy carries only in-frame clones and drops some. The sample consists of about 320,000 clones, around 84% of them appearing once.

The clonotype was recovered from a person between 18 and 65 years old who received the Ad26.COV2.S COVID-19 vaccine or a placebo. V and J are TRBV19 and TRBJ1-1; tentatively, D is TRBD1 (6 bases). Sequenced here: peripheral blood, sampled in a trial of Ad26.COV2.S vaccine versus placebo. In DNA form, the CDR3 reads TGTGCCAGTAGTAGGCAGGGGCTCGGGGACACTGAAGCTTTCTTT. Residues: CASSRQGLGDTEAFF.